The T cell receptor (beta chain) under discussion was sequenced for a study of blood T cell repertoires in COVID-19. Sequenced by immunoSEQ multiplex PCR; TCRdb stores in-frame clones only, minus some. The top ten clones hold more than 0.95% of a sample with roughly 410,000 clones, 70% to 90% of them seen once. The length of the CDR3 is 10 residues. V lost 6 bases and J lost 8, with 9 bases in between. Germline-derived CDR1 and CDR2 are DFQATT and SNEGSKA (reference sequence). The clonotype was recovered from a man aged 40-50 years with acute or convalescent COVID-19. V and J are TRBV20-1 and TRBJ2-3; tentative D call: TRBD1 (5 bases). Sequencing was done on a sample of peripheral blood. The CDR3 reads CSAGQGTQYF. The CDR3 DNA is TGCAGTGCCGGTCAGGGTACGCAGTATTTT.